This TCR beta chain stems from a study of T cell changes during pregnancy in multiple sclerosis. V lost 3 bases and J lost 4, with 10 bases in between. Germline values: CDR1 SGHDN, CDR2 FVKESK. CDR3 length equals 14 residues. Notes on this clone: This same CDR3 is encoded by further DNA sequences in the sample.

Here immunoSEQ multiplex PCR was the method, and the copy in TCRdb shows in-frame clones only, minus some. The table has tens of thousands of clones, 80% to 90% seen once. This TCR derives from a female donor with multiple sclerosis, enrolled in a pregnancy study. This specimen consisted of CD4+ T cells from peripheral blood mononuclear cells, obtained in the first trimester of pregnancy. The V call is TRBV14, the J call TRBJ2-1; D not resolved. The CDR3 loop is CASSQATVYNEQFF. In nucleotides, the CDR3 is TGTGCCAGCAGCCAGGCCACAGTATACAATGAGCAGTTCTTC.